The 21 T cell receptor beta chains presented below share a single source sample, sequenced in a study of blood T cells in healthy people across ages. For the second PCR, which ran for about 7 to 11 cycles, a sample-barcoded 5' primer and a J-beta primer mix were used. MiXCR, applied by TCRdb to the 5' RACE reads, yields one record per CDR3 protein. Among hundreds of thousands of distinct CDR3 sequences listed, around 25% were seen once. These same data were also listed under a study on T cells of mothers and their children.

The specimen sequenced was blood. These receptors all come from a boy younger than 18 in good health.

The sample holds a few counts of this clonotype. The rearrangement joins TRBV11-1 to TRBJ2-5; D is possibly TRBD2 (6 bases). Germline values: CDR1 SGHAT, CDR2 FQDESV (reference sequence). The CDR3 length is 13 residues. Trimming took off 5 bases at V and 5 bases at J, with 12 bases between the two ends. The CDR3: CASSPGLYETQYF. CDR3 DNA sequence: TGTGCCAGCAGCCCGGGACTGTATGAGACCCAGTACTTC.

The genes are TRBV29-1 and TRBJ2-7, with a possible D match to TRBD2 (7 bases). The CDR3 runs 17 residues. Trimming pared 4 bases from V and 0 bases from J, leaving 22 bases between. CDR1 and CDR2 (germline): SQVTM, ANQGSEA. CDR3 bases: TGCAGCGTTGGTTTTTTACCCATCGGGGGGCCCTCCTACGAGCAGTACTTC. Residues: CSVGFLPIGGPSYEQYF.

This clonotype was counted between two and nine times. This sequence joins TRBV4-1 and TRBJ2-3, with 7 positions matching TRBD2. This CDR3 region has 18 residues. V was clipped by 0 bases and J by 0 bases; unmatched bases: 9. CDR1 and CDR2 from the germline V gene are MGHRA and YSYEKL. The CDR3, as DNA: TGCGCCAGCAGCCAAGAGCGGGAGCGGTTCTCTAGCACAGATACGCAGTATTTT. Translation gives CASSQERERFSSTDTQYF.

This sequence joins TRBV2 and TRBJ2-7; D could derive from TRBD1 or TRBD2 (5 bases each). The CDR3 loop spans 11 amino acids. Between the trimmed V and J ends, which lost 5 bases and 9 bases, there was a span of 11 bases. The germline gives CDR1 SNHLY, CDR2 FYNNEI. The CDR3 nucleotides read TGTGCCAGCAGTCCGGGGCTCCCGCAGTACTTC. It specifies CASSPGLPQYF.

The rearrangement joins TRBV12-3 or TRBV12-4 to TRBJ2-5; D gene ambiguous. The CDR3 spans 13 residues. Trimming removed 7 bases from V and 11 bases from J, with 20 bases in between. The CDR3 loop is CASTTEPFGEQYF. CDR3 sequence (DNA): TGTGCCAGCACCACCGAGCCGTTTGGTGAGCAGTACTTC.

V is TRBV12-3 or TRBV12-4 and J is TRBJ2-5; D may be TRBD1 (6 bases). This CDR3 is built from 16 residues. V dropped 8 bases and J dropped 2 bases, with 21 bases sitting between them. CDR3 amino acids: CASSLLTWDTQETQYF. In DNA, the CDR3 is TGTGCCAGCTCGTTGTTGACCTGGGACACTCAAGAGACCCAGTACTTC.

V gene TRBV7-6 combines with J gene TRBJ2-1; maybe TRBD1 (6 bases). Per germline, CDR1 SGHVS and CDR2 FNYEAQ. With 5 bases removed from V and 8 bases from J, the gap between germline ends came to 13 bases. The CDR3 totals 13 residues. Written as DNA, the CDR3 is TGTGCCAGCAGCCAGCTGGGGGCTCATGAGCAGTTCTTC. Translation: CASSQLGAHEQFF.

CDR3 DNA: TGTGCCAGCAGCTCCTCCTGCTACGAGCAGTACTTC. Its protein product is CASSSSCYEQYF. V and J are TRBV7-2 and TRBJ2-5; D unresolved. The end of the DNA aligns better with TRBJ2-7, so the J call may be wrong. CDR1 SGHTA and CDR2 FQGNSA come from the germline V gene. The CDR3 spans 12 residues.

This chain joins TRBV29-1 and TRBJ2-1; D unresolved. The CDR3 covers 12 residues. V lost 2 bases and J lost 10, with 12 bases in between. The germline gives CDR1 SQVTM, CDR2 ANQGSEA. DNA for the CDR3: TGCAGCGTTGAAATAGTGGCAGCCGAGCAGTTCTTC. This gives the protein CSVEIVAAEQFF.

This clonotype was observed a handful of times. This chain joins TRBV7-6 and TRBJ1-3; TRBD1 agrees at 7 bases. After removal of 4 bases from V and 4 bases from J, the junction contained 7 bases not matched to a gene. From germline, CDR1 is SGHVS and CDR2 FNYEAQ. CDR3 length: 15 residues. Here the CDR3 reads CASSSPDREGNTIYF. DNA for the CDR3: TGTGCCAGCAGCTCCCCCGACAGGGAGGGAAACACCATATATTTT.

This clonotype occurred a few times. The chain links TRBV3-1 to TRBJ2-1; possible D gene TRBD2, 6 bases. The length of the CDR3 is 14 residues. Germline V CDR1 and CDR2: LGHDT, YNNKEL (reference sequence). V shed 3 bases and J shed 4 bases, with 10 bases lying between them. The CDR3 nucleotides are TGTGCCAGCAGCCAGGGACTTCTATACAATGAGCAGTTCTTC. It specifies CASSQGLLYNEQFF.

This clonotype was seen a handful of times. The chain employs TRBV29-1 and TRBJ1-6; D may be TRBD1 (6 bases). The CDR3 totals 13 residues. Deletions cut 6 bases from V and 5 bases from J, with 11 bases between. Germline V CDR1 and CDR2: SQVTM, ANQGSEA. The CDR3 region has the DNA TGCAGCGTGAGACAGGCCAATAATTCACCCCTCCACTTT. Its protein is CSVRQANNSPLHF.

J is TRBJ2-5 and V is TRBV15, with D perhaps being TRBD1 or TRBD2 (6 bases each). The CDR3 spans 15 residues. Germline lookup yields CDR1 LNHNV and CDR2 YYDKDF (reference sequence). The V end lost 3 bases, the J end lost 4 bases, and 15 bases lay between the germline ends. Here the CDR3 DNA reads TGTGCCACCAGCAGTCGGGGGCTACTAACAGAGACCCAGTACTTC. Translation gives CATSSRGLLTETQYF.

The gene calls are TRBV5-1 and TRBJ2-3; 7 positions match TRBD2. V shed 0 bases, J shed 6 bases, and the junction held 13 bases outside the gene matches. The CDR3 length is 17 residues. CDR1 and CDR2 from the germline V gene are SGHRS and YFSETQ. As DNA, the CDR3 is TGCGCCAGCAGCTTGGGCCCCTCTAGCGGCCTCAGGGATACGCAGTATTTT. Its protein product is CASSLGPSSGLRDTQYF.

Here the CDR3 DNA reads TGTGCCAGCAGCTTAGGAGCGGGGGGTACGACAGATACGCAGTATTTT. Translating gives CASSLGAGGTTDTQYF. The chain employs TRBV7-9 and TRBJ2-3; TRBD2 matches 9 bases. V trimming: 1 base; J trimming: 3 bases; junction bases outside the gene matches: 5. The length of the CDR3 is 16 residues. Germline V gene lookup returns CDR1 SEHNR and CDR2 FQNEAQ (reference sequence). Filled out from reference TRBV7-9 and TRBJ2-3, the complete variable domain reads DTGVSQNPRHKITKRGQNVTFRCDPISEHNRLYWYRQTLGQGPEFLTYFQNEAQLEKSRLLSDRFSAERPKGSFSTLEIQRTEQGDSAMYLCASSLGAGGTTDTQYFGPGTRLTVL.

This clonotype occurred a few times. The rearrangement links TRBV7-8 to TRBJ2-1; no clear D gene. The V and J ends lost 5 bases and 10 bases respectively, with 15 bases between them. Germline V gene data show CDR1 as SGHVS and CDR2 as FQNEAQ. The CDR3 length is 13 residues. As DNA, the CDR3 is TGTGCCAGCAGCGCGTACCTGACGGACGAGCAGTTCTTC. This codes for CASSAYLTDEQFF.

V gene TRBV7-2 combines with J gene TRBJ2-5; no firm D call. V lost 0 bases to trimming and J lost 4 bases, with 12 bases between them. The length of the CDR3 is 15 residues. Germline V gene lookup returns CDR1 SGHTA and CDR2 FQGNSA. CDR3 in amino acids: CASSLADGVGETQYF. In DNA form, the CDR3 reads TGTGCCAGCAGCTTAGCGGATGGGGTAGGAGAGACCCAGTACTTC.

The CDR3 region is CASSFGSLEDEQYF. CDR3 nucleotides: TGTGCCAGCAGCTTTGGTTCCCTGGAGGACGAGCAGTACTTC. The J gene is TRBJ2-5, the V gene TRBV7-9; TRBD2 is a possible D gene (5 bases). The J call may not be correct, given that the DNA end is closer to TRBJ2-7. CDR3 length: 14 amino acids. The germline gives CDR1 SEHNR, CDR2 FQNEAQ (reference sequence).

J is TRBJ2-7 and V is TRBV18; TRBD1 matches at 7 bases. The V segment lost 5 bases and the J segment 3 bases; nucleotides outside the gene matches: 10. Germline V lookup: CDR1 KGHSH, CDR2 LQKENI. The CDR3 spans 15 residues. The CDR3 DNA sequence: TGTGCCAGCTCAACCCAGCCAGGGGGTATCTACGAGCAGTACTTC. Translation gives CASSTQPGGIYEQYF.

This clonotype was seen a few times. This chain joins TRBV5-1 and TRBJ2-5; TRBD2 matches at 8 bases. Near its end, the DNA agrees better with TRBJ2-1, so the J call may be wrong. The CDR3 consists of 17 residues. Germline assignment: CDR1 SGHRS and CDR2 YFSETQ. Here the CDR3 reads CASSLVGAGEAHNEQFF. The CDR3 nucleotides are TGCGCCAGCAGCTTGGTGGGAGCGGGAGAGGCCCACAATGAGCAGTTCTTC.

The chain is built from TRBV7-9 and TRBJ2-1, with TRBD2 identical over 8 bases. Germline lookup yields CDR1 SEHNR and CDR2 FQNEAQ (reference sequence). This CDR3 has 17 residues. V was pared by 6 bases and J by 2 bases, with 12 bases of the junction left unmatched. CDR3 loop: CASRIWAGGPTYNEQFF. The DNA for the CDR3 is TGTGCCAGCAGAATATGGGCGGGGGGCCCCACCTACAATGAGCAGTTCTTC. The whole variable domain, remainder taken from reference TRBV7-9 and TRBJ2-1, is DTGVSQNPRHKITKRGQNVTFRCDPISEHNRLYWYRQTLGQGPEFLTYFQNEAQLEKSRLLSDRFSAERPKGSFSTLEIQRTEQGDSAMYLCASRIWAGGPTYNEQFFGPGTRLTVL.